This T cell receptor (beta chain) derives from a study of blood T cells in healthy people across ages. About the research overall: When template switching was applied, about one barcoded beta molecule was captured per two T cells. The study's findings and limits: Donors of long life had a larger count of naive CD4+ cells and greater diversity than aged donors.

It was with a sample-barcoded 5' primer and a J-beta primer mix that a second PCR of roughly 6 to 11 cycles was run. In TCRdb, the 5' RACE reads were re-called with MiXCR into one record per CDR3 protein. Of some 1.5 million distinct CDR3 sequences detected, under 30% appear once; the ten largest clones hold more than 6%. Researchers collected approximately 9.5 milliliters of peripheral blood from every single donor. The CDR3 spans 16 residues. The V gene's germline CDR1 is SGHTA and CDR2 FQGNSA. Trimming removed 5 bases from V and 2 bases from J, with 17 bases in between. In the case of this clonotype: Its target is unknown.

The sequence derives from a woman aged 30 to 39 in good health. Sample: blood. The J gene is TRBJ2-3, the V gene TRBV7-2, with D tentatively TRBD2 (5 bases). The CDR3 loop reads CASSLGFPRATDTQYF. CDR3 nucleotides: TGTGCCAGCAGCCTTGGCTTTCCGAGGGCCACAGATACGCAGTATTTT.